This T cell receptor beta chain appears in the sequencing data of a study of T cells in Graves' hyperthyroidism and ophthalmopathy. From RNA transcripts, TCR beta CDR3 regions were amplified. In the first-round RT-PCR of the TCR CDR3, the HTBI primer set was used. From the multiplex PCR reads, TCRdb called clonotypes with MiXCR, one entry per CDR3 protein. The profile shows 500,000 to 750,000 distinct CDR3 sequences, less than 20% of them singletons. Germline CDR1 SGHTA, CDR2 FQGNSA. The CDR3 is made up of 16 amino acids. The V end was cut by 5 bases, the J end by 0 bases, with 17 bases between. Study-wide findings and caveats: Before onset, by a median of around six months, the model predicted ophthalmopathy.

This clonotype was seen a handful of times. The target antigen is unknown. Sequenced material: blood. The V gene is TRBV7-2, the J gene TRBJ2-7; possible D gene TRBD1, 6 bases. The clonotype was recovered from a woman aged 25 to 39 with Graves' hyperthyroidism. For the CDR3, the DNA is TGTGCCAGCAGCCAACAAACAGGGATGGGCTCCTACGAGCAGTACTTC. This encodes CASSQQTGMGSYEQYF. Combining the CDR3 with reference TRBV7-2 and TRBJ2-7 gives the whole variable domain GAGVSQSPSNKVTEKGKDVELRCDPISGHTALYWYRQSLGQGLEFLIYFQGNSAPDKSGLPSDRFSAERTGGSVSTLTIQRTQQEDSAVYLCASSQQTGMGSYEQYFGPGTRLTVT.